The 31 T cell receptor beta chains below all came from one sample that was sequenced in a study of blood T cell repertoires in COVID-19. Sequencing used immunoSEQ multiplex PCR; TCRdb keeps in-frame clones, though not all of them. This table has about 300,000 clones, roughly 82% appearing once. Sequenced input: peripheral blood. Receptors were obtained from a woman in her 50s with acute or convalescent COVID-19.

This chain links TRBV2 with TRBJ2-6, with D uncertain. Germline V lookup: CDR1 SNHLY, CDR2 FYNNEI. V shed 3 bases and J shed 15 bases, with 12 bases lying between them. This CDR3 is 12 amino acids long. The chain's CDR3 is CASSDEASGLTF. CDR3 in DNA: TGTGCCAGCAGTGATGAGGCCAGTGGCCTGACTTTC.

This chain connects TRBV4-3 to TRBJ2-1; weak D call: TRBD1 (6 bases). Looked up from germline, CDR1 is LGHNA and CDR2 is YSLEER. Trimming took off 0 bases at V and 9 bases at J, with 9 bases between the two ends. CDR3 length equals 13 residues. Here the CDR3 DNA reads TGCGCCAGCAGCCAAGACCAGGGGTCTGAGCAGTTCTTC. It yields the protein CASSQDQGSEQFF.

This chain joins TRBV28 and TRBJ2-7; 11 nucleotides line up with TRBD2. The V gene end was trimmed by 5 bases and the J gene end by 5 bases; junction bases not matched to a gene: 8. From germline, CDR1 is MDHEN and CDR2 SYDVKM. CDR3 length equals 15 residues. Written as DNA, the CDR3 is TGTGCCAGCAGTCCCACTAGCGGGAGAAGGGACGAGCAGTACTTC. Translated, it gives CASSPTSGRRDEQYF.

The chain combines TRBV5-1 with TRBJ2-1; the match to TRBD2 covers 10 bases. The CDR3 runs to 16 residues. Germline V gene sequence: CDR1 SGHRS, CDR2 YFSETQ. J was trimmed by 2 bases and V by 4 bases; bases with no gene match: 6. The CDR3 reads CASSRTSGATYNEQFF. For the CDR3, the DNA is TGCGCCAGCAGCCGGACTAGCGGAGCTACCTACAATGAGCAGTTCTTC.

CDR3 DNA: TGTGCCAGCAGCCCCCAAATTAGCTCTGGAAACACCATATATTTT. Translated, it gives CASSPQISSGNTIYF. The rearrangement uses TRBV7-8 and TRBJ1-3; D is undetermined. Germline-derived CDR1 and CDR2 are SGHVS and FQNEAQ. Trimming stripped 5 bases from V and 0 bases from J, with 11 bases between. The CDR3 spans 15 residues. Combining the CDR3 with reference TRBV7-8 and TRBJ1-3 gives the whole variable domain GAGVSQSPRYKVAKRGQDVALRCDPISGHVSLFWYQQALGQGPEFLTYFQNEAQLDKSGLPSDRFFAERPEGSVSTLKIQRTQQEDSAVYLCASSPQISSGNTIYFGEGSWLTVV.

The chain recombines TRBV27 with TRBJ2-3; 10 bases line up with TRBD1. This CDR3 region has 16 residues. CDR1 and CDR2 (germline): MNHEY, SMNVEV (reference sequence). The ends lost 6 bases at V and 5 bases at J; junction bases unmatched: 11. The DNA for the CDR3 is TGTGCCAGCAGCTCGATATTAGGGACAGGGGAAGATACGCAGTATTTT. This codes for CASSSILGTGEDTQYF.

The chain has TRBV10-3 and TRBJ2-4; weak D call: TRBD1 (6 bases). V lost 0 bases, J lost 9 bases, and 18 bases lay in between. Germline lookup yields CDR1 ENHRY and CDR2 SYGVKD. CDR3 length: 16 residues. CDR3: CAISESPTGSESIQYF. CDR3 nucleotide sequence: TGTGCCATCAGTGAGTCCCCAACAGGGTCAGAATCCATTCAGTACTTC.

The chain links TRBV18 to TRBJ2-3, with D possibly matching TRBD1 (5 bases). The CDR3 runs to 13 residues. From germline, CDR1 is KGHSH and CDR2 LQKENI. Trimming left V 8 bases short and J 4 bases short, with 13 bases between. The CDR3 loop is CASPPRAADTQYF. The DNA of the CDR3 is TGTGCCAGCCCCCCCAGGGCCGCAGATACGCAGTATTTT. Looking up the rest from reference TRBV18 and TRBJ2-3 gives the full variable domain: NAGVMQNPRHLVRRRGQEARLRCSPMKGHSHVYWYRQLPEEGLKFMVYLQKENIIDESGMPKERFSAEFPKEGPSILRIQQVVRGDSAAYFCASPPRAADTQYFGPGTRLTVL.

This rearrangement joins TRBV28 to TRBJ2-5; 7 bases agree with TRBD2. Unmatched junction bases numbered 8, after V lost 2 bases and J lost 5 bases. The CDR3 totals 15 residues. Germline CDR1 is MDHEN and CDR2 is SYDVKM. CDR3 sequence reads: CASSLRLAGMETQYF. The CDR3 DNA reads TGTGCCAGCAGTTTAAGACTAGCCGGGATGGAGACCCAGTACTTC.

The chain links TRBV7-3 to TRBJ1-6; TRBD1 aligns across 7 bases. With V trimmed by 0 bases and J by 4 bases, 0 bases remained unmatched. The CDR3 runs to 15 residues. Germline assignment: CDR1 SGHTA and CDR2 FQGTGA. CDR3 sequence (DNA): TGTGCCAGCAGCTTAACGGGACAGTATAATTCACCCCTCCACTTT. This codes for CASSLTGQYNSPLHF.

The rearrangement joins TRBV10-3 to TRBJ2-7, with 14 bases fitting TRBD2. V shed 10 bases and J 2 bases; nucleotides not matched to a gene: 4. The CDR3 runs 14 residues. Germline CDR1 reads ENHRY; CDR2 reads SYGVKD. The CDR3 DNA reads TGTGCCACGGGGACTAGCGGGAGTACCTACGAGCAGTACTTC. Translation gives CATGTSGSTYEQYF.

This clone was detected only a few times. The V gene is TRBV15, the J gene TRBJ2-1, with 9 bases fitting TRBD2. The length of the CDR3 is 18 residues. With 1 base clipped from V and 0 bases from J, the junction kept 7 bases outside the gene matches. Germline loops: CDR1 LNHNV, CDR2 YYDKDF (reference sequence). CDR3: CATSRGLADIFSYNEQFF. CDR3 coding DNA: TGTGCCACCAGCAGAGGACTAGCGGATATATTCTCCTACAATGAGCAGTTCTTC.

CDR3 residues: CASKARLAGYLEQFF. Written as DNA, the CDR3 is TGTGCCAGCAAGGCCCGACTAGCGGGGTATTTGGAGCAGTTCTTC. This chain uses TRBV7-2 with TRBJ2-1; 11 nucleotides match TRBD2. Germline CDR1 SGHTA, CDR2 FQGNSA. J lost 10 bases, V lost 7 bases, and 12 bases had no gene match. The CDR3 extends over 15 amino acids.

The rearrangement uses TRBV28 and TRBJ1-4; D is possibly TRBD1 (5 bases). V lost 4 bases and J 2 bases, leaving 17 bases between the germline ends. Germline V gene lookup returns CDR1 MDHEN and CDR2 SYDVKM. There are 17 residues in the CDR3. As DNA, the CDR3 is TGTGCCAGCAGTTCACCGGGACTTGTTAGCACTAATGAAAAACTGTTTTTT. Protein sequence: CASSSPGLVSTNEKLFF.

The chain links TRBV5-1 to TRBJ1-5; TRBD1 is a possible D gene (5 bases). Trimming removed 0 bases from V and 6 bases from J, with 13 bases in between. The CDR3 runs 15 residues. The germline V gene has CDR1 SGHRS and CDR2 YFSETQ. The CDR3 DNA follows: TGCGCCAGCAGCTTGGGTCAGACAGAAGGTCAGCCCCAGCATTTT. Translating it yields CASSLGQTEGQPQHF.

This chain joins TRBV14 and TRBJ2-2, with TRBD1 matching over 7 bases. The CDR3 spans 16 residues. CDR1 and CDR2 (germline): SGHDN, FVKESK. Trimming at V came to 1 base and at J to 6 bases, leaving 8 bases not matched to a gene. CDR3 DNA: TGTGCCAGCAGCCAAGTGTCGGGCCAGGGGGCCGGGGAGCTGTTTTTT. It encodes CASSQVSGQGAGELFF.

V and J are TRBV9 and TRBJ2-7; 7 bases align to TRBD2. The length of the CDR3 is 16 residues. The ends lost 4 bases at V and 4 bases at J; junction bases unmatched: 14. Germline CDR1 and CDR2: SGDLS and YYNGEE. The CDR3 bases are TGTGCCAGCAGCCCCCTCCTGGGCGGGAGTGGGTACGAGCAGTACTTC. Its translation is CASSPLLGGSGYEQYF.

The chain joins TRBV27 to TRBJ1-5, with D perhaps TRBD1 (5 bases). The V end was cut by 3 bases, the J end by 0 bases, with 9 bases between. Germline V gives CDR1 MNHEY, CDR2 SMNVEV (reference sequence). The CDR3 loop spans 15 amino acids. Here the CDR3 DNA reads TGTGCCAGCAGTTTCGGGCAGGGTAGCAATCAGCCCCAGCATTTT. Protein sequence: CASSFGQGSNQPQHF.

J is TRBJ2-5 and V is TRBV24-1; tentatively, D is TRBD2 (5 bases). V lost 2 bases, J lost 5 bases, and 11 bases lay in between. The germline gives CDR1 KGHDR, CDR2 SFDVKD. The CDR3 has 14 amino acids. The CDR3 region has the DNA TGTGCCACCAGTGATTCGGGGTCCTTGGAGACCCAGTACTTC. Protein sequence: CATSDSGSLETQYF.

V is TRBV3-1 (or the pseudogene TRBV3-2) and J is TRBJ2-7, with 7 bases that match TRBD1. The length of the CDR3 is 13 residues. Trimming at V came to 4 bases and at J to 6 bases, leaving 6 bases not matched to a gene. CDR1 is LGHDT and CDR2 is YNNKEL in the germline V gene (reference sequence). The CDR3 loop reads CASSRQGPGEQYF. CDR3 bases: TGTGCCAGCAGCCGACAGGGTCCGGGCGAGCAGTACTTC.

The chain has TRBV9 and TRBJ2-3; 7 bases align to TRBD2. The CDR3 has 13 residues. The V gene's germline CDR1 is SGDLS and CDR2 YYNGEE. V lost 0 bases and J lost 6; bases outside the gene matches: 1. This chain's CDR3 is CASSVDGRDTQYF. The CDR3 DNA reads TGTGCCAGCAGCGTAGACGGGAGGGATACGCAGTATTTT.

V is TRBV5-6 and J is TRBJ2-5, with 7 bases fitting TRBD2. This CDR3 is built from 15 residues. Germline V CDR1 and CDR2: SGHDT, YYEEEE. The trim removed 5 bases at V and 1 base at J, leaving 8 bases unmatched. The CDR3 here is CASRSAAGIQETQYF. Here the CDR3 DNA reads TGTGCCAGCAGATCTGCAGCGGGGATCCAAGAGACCCAGTACTTC.

The chain is built from TRBV5-5 and TRBJ2-1, with 12 bases matching TRBD2. V was clipped by 5 bases and J by 2 bases; unmatched bases: 5. Germline V gene sequence: CDR1 SGHKS, CDR2 YYEKEE (reference sequence). The CDR3 sequence is 16 residues long. CDR3 coding DNA: TGTGCCAGCAGTCCTAGCGGGAGGGCCCCCTACAATGAGCAGTTCTTC. Its protein product is CASSPSGRAPYNEQFF.

A remark on this clone: Distinct nucleotide sequences in the sample also encode this CDR3. J is TRBJ2-7 and V is TRBV5-1, with TRBD1 matching over 9 bases. The CDR3 sequence is 14 residues long. The trim removed 3 bases at V and 2 bases at J, leaving 3 bases unmatched. Germline V gene sequence: CDR1 SGHRS, CDR2 YFSETQ. CDR3 in amino acids: CASSWGQGAYEQYF. The CDR3 bases are TGCGCCAGCAGCTGGGGACAGGGCGCCTACGAGCAGTACTTC.

J is TRBJ2-1 and V is TRBV7-6; 8 nucleotides agree with TRBD2. This CDR3 has 15 residues. Trimming removed 5 bases from V and 5 bases from J; junction bases left unmatched: 8. The V gene's germline CDR1 is SGHVS and CDR2 FNYEAQ. CDR3 in amino acids: CASSPYSGTHNEQFF. In nucleotides, the CDR3 is TGTGCCAGCAGCCCCTATAGCGGGACGCACAATGAGCAGTTCTTC.

The chain has TRBV28 and TRBJ1-2; 7 bases match TRBD1. V was pared by 4 bases and J by 0 bases, with 8 bases of the junction left unmatched. This CDR3 has 16 amino acids. Germline CDR1 and CDR2: MDHEN and SYDVKM. CDR3 protein: CASSSSDRPTNYGYTF. The DNA for the CDR3 is TGTGCCAGCAGTTCCTCGGACAGGCCGACTAACTATGGCTACACCTTC.

The chain carries TRBV6-5 and TRBJ1-3; weak D call: TRBD1 (5 bases). The germline CDR1 and CDR2 sequences are MNHEY and SVGAGI. Between the trimmed V and J ends, which lost 9 bases and 1 base, there was a span of 16 bases. CDR3 length: 15 amino acids. In DNA form, the CDR3 reads TGTGCCAGTTCGCGTGGGGCGCAGTCTGGAAACACCATATATTTT. Protein: CASSRGAQSGNTIYF.

The genes are TRBV5-1 and TRBJ1-1, with D unresolved. Germline CDR1 SGHRS, CDR2 YFSETQ. This CDR3 is built from 13 residues. The V and J ends lost 5 bases and 1 base respectively, with 9 bases between them. The CDR3, as DNA: TGCGCCAGCAGTCAAACAGAGAACACTGAAGCTTTCTTT. Amino acids: CASSQTENTEAFF.

CDR3 loop: CSVWREKGAGTGELFF. Written as DNA, the CDR3 is TGCAGCGTCTGGAGGGAGAAGGGGGCGGGCACCGGGGAGCTGTTTTTT. This sequence joins TRBV29-1 and TRBJ2-2; D perhaps matches TRBD1 (7 bases). The CDR3 runs to 16 residues. Per the germline V gene, CDR1 is SQVTM and CDR2 is ANQGSEA. V was cut by 6 bases and J by 4 bases, with 21 bases left in between.

This clone came up a few times. The CDR3: CASSPGTGHIFKNIQYF. CDR3 nucleotides: TGTGCCAGCAGTCCCGGGACAGGACACATATTCAAAAACATTCAGTACTTC. The gene calls are TRBV28 and TRBJ2-4, with 8 nucleotides matching TRBD1. Looked up from germline, CDR1 is MDHEN and CDR2 is SYDVKM. CDR3 length: 17 amino acids. The ends lost 5 bases at V and 3 bases at J; junction bases unmatched: 12.

In nucleotides, the CDR3 is TGTGCCAGCAGGACAGGGGGGGGTCGAGCCCTCCACTTT. This translates into CASRTGGGRALHF. The rearrangement uses TRBV12-3 or TRBV12-4 and TRBJ1-6; 9 nucleotides agree with TRBD1. The CDR3 length is 13 residues. Trimming at V came to 6 bases and at J to 14 bases, leaving 8 bases not matched to a gene.